What follows describes a single TCR beta chain. This sample is part of a study of blood T cell repertoires in COVID-19. Study context: Researchers got acute and convalescent COVID-19 samples from the United States, Italy and Spain.

The CDR3 sequence is 14 residues long. The germline gives CDR1 LNHDA, CDR2 SQIVND (reference sequence). After removal of 8 bases from V and 0 bases from J, the junction contained 5 bases not matched to a gene. Authors' methods: Nucleated cell number was recorded as an estimate derived from reference gene primer amplification. Method: immunoSEQ multiplex PCR; TCRdb's copy keeps in-frame clones and lacks some. The V and J calls and clone size are taken from that table; D and trimming were inferred from the DNA. Of 55,000 to 75,000 clones listed, roughly 82% are singletons. The chain carries TRBV19 and TRBJ2-7, with 9 bases that match TRBD2. The TCR comes from a man older than 75 with active COVID-19. Sequenced material: peripheral blood. The CDR3 loop is CASGAGGSSYEQYF. Written as DNA, the CDR3 is TGTGCCAGTGGAGCGGGGGGAAGCTCCTACGAGCAGTACTTC. The whole variable domain, filled in from reference TRBV19 and TRBJ2-7, reads DGGITQSPKYLFRKEGQNVTLSCEQNLNHDAMYWYRQDPGQGLRLIYYSQIVNDFQKGDIAEGYSVSREKKESFPLTVTSAQKNPTAFYLCASGAGGSSYEQYFGPGTRLTVT.